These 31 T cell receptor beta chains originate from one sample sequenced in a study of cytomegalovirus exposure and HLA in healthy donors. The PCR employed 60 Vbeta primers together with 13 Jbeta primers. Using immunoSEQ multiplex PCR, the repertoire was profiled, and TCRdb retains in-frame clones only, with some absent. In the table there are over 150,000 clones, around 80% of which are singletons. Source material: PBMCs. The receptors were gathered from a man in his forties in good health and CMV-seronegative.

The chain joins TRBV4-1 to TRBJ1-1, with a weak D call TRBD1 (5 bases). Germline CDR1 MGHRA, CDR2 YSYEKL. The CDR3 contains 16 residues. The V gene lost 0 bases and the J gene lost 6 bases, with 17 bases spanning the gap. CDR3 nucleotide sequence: TGCGCCAGCAGCCAAGACAGGGAGGAGGTTTACCCTGAAGCTTTCTTT. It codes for CASSQDREEVYPEAFF.

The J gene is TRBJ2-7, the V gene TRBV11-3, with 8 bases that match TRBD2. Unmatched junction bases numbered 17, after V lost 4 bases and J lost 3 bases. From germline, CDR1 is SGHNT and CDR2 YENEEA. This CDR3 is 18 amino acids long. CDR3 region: CASSSTGRGGWRGYEQYF. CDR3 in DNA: TGTGCCAGCAGCTCAACAGGGCGCGGGGGGTGGAGGGGCTACGAGCAGTACTTC.

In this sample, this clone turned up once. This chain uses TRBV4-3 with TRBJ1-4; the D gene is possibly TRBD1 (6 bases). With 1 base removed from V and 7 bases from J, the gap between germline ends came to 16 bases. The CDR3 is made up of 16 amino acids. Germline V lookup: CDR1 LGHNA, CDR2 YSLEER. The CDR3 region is CASSQVFRGGGEKLFF. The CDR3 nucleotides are TGCGCCAGCAGCCAAGTTTTTCGGGGGGGCGGTGAAAAACTGTTTTTT.

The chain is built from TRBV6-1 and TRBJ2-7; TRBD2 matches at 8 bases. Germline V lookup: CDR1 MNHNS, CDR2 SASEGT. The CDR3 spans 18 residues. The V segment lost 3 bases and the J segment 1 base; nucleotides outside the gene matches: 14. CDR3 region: CASSDAWGGSGKSYEQYF. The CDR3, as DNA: TGTGCCAGCAGTGACGCCTGGGGTGGTAGCGGGAAATCCTACGAGCAGTACTTC.

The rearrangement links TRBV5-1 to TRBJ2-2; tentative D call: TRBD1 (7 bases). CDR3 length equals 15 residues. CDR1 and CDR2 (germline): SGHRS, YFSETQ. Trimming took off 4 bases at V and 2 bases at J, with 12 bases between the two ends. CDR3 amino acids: CASSPRGDNTGELFF. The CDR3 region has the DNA TGCGCCAGCAGCCCCAGGGGGGACAACACCGGGGAGCTGTTTTTT.

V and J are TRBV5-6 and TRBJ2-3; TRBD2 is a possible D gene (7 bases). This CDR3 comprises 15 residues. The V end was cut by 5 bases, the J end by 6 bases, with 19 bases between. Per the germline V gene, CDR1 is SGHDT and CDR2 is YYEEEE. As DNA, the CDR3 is TGTGCCAGCAGTCCGGGGGCGGGGGTAGGCGATACGCAGTATTTT. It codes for CASSPGAGVGDTQYF.

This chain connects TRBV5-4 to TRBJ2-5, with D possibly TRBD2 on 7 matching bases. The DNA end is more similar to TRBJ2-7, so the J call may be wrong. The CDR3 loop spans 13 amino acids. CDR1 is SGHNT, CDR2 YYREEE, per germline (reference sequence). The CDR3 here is CASSLIGGHEQYF. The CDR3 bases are TGTGCCAGCAGCCTAATCGGGGGGCACGAGCAGTACTTC.

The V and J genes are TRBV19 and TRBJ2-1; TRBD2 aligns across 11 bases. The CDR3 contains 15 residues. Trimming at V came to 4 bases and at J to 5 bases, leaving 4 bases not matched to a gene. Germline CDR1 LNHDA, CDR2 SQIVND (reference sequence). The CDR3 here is CASSREGLADNEQFF. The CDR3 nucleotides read TGTGCCAGTAGTAGAGAGGGACTAGCGGACAATGAGCAGTTCTTC.

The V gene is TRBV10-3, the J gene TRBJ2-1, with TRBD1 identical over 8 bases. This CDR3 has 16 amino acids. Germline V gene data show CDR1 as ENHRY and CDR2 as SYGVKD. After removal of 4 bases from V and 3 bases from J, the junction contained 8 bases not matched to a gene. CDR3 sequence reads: CAISVSGTGGYNEQFF. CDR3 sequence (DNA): TGTGCCATCAGTGTGTCCGGGACAGGAGGCTACAATGAGCAGTTCTTC.

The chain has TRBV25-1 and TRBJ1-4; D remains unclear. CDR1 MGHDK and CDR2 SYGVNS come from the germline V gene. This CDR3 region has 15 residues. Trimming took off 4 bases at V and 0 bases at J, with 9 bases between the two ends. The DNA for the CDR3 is TGTGCCAGCAGTGTCTTCAGTGCAACTAATGAAAAACTGTTTTTT. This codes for CASSVFSATNEKLFF.

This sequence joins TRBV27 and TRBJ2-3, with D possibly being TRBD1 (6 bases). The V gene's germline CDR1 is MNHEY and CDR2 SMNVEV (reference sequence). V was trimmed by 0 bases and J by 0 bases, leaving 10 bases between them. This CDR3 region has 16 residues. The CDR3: CASSLSWDTSTDTQYF. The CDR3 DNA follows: TGTGCCAGCAGTTTATCATGGGACACTAGCACAGATACGCAGTATTTT.

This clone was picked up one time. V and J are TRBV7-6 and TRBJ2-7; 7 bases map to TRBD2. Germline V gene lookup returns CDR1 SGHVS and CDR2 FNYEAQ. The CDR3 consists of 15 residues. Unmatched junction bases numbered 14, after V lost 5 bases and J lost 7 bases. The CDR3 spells CASSLGPQAGGEQYF. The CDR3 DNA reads TGTGCCAGCAGCCTAGGTCCTCAAGCCGGGGGGGAGCAGTACTTC. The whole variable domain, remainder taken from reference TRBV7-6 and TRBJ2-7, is GAGVSQSPRYKVTKRGQDVALRCDPISGHVSLYWYRQALGQGPEFLTYFNYEAQQDKSGLPNDRFSAERPEGSISTLTIQRTEQRDSAMYRCASSLGPQAGGEQYFGPGTRLTVT.

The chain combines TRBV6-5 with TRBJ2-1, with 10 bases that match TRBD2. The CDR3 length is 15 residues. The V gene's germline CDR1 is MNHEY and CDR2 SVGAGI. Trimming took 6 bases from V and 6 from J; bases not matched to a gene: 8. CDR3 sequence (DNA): TGTGCCAGCAGGAGGCTAGCGGGAGTCGGCAATGAGCAGTTCTTC. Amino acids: CASRRLAGVGNEQFF.

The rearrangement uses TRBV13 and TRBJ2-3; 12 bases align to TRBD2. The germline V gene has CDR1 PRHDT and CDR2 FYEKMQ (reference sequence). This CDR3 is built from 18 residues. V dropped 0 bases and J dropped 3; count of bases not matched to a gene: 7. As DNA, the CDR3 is TGTGCCAGCAGCTTAGGCCTAGCGGGAGGGCCGGTTACAGATACGCAGTATTTT. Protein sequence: CASSLGLAGGPVTDTQYF.

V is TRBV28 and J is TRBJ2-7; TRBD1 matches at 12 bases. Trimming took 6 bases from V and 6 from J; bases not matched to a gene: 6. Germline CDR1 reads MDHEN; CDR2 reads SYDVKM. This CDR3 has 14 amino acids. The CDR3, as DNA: TGTGCCAGCAGGCGGGACAGGGGGCTACTCGAGCAGTACTTC. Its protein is CASRRDRGLLEQYF.

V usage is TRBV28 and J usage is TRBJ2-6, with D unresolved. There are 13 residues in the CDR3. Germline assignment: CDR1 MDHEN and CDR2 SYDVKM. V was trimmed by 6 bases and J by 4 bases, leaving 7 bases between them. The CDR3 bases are TGTGCCAGCAGCCCCCAGGGGGCCAACGTCCTGACTTTC. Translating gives CASSPQGANVLTF.

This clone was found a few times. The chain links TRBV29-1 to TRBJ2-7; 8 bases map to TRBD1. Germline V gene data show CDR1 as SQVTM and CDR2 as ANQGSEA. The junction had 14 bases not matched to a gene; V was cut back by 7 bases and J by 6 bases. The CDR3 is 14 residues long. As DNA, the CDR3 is TGCAGCGCATCCCAGGGGGCGCAAATTAGCGAGCAGTACTTC. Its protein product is CSASQGAQISEQYF.

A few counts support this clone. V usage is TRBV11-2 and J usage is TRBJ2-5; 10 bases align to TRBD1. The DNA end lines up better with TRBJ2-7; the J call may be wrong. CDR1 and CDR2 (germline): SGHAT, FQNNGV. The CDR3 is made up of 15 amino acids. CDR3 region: CASSKRTGGLNEQYF. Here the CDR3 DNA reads TGTGCCAGCAGCAAAAGGACAGGGGGTCTCAACGAGCAGTACTTC.

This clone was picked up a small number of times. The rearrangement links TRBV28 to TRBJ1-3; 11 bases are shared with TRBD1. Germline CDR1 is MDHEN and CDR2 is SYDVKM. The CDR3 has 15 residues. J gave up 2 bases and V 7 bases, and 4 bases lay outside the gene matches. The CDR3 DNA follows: TGTGCCAGCAAAAGGACAGGGGGCACTGGAAACACCATATATTTT. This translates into CASKRTGGTGNTIYF.

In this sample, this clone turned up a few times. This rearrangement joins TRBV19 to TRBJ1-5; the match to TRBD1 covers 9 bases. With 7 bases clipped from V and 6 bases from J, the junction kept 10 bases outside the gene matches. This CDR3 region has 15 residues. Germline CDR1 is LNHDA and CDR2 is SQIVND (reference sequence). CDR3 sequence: CASTPGQGKGQPQHF. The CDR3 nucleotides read TGTGCCAGTACCCCGGGACAGGGTAAGGGTCAGCCCCAGCATTTT.

CDR3 coding DNA: TGTGCCAGCAGTTTCCAGGTGAACACCGGGGAGCTGTTTTTT. This gives the protein CASSFQVNTGELFF. The chain combines TRBV28 with TRBJ2-2; D call uncertain. V was clipped by 3 bases and J by 1 base, with 6 bases between them. The germline V gene encodes CDR1 MDHEN and CDR2 SYDVKM. CDR3 length: 14 residues.

The CDR3 nucleotides are TGTGCCACCAGCAGAGAGGGGTTCCGGGGCGGGCGGGGCACCGGGGAGCTGTTTTTT. Its protein is CATSREGFRGGRGTGELFF. The chain couples TRBV15 to TRBJ2-2; tentatively, D is TRBD2 (6 bases). Trimming stripped 0 bases from V and 4 bases from J, with 21 bases between. The CDR3 runs 19 residues. Per the germline V gene, CDR1 is LNHNV and CDR2 is YYDKDF (reference sequence).

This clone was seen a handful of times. In DNA, the CDR3 is TGTGCCAGCAGCCGCGAGCGGGATCCCCAAGAGACCCAGTACTTC. Amino acid sequence: CASSRERDPQETQYF. The V call is TRBV5-6, the J call TRBJ2-5, with 7 bases lining up with TRBD2. This CDR3 contains 15 residues. CDR1 and CDR2 (germline): SGHDT, YYEEEE. V trimming: 4 bases; J trimming: 1 base; junction bases outside the gene matches: 7.

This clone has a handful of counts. Here the CDR3 DNA reads TGTGCCAGTAGTAGGACAGGGCCCATGAACACTGAAGCTTTCTTT. This codes for CASSRTGPMNTEAFF. The J gene is TRBJ1-1, the V gene TRBV19; 8 nucleotides match TRBD1. Germline V gene data show CDR1 as LNHDA and CDR2 as SQIVND (reference sequence). The CDR3 totals 15 residues. V was clipped by 4 bases and J by 0 bases; unmatched bases: 4.

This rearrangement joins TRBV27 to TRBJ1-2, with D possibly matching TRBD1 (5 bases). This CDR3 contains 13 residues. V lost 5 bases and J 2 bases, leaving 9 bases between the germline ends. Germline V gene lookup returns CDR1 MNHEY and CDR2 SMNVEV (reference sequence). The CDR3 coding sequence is TGTGCCAGCAGTCAGGGCAGCAACTATGGCTACACCTTC. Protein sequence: CASSQGSNYGYTF.

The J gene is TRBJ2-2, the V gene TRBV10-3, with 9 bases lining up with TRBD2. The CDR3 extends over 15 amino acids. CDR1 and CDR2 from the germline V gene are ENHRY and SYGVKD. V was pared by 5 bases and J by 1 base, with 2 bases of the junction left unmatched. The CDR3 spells CAISQTSGNTGELFF. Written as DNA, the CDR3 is TGTGCCATCAGTCAGACTAGCGGGAACACCGGGGAGCTGTTTTTT.

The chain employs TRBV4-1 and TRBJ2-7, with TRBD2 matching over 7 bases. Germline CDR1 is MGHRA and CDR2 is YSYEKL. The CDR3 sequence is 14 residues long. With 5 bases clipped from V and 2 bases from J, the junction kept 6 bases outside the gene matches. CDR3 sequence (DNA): TGCGCCAGCAGCTATGGACTAGGGCCCTACGAGCAGTACTTC. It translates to CASSYGLGPYEQYF.

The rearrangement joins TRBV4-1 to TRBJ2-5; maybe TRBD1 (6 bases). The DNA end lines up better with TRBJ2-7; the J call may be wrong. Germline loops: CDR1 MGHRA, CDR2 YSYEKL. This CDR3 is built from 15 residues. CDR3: CASSQRTGTAYEQYF. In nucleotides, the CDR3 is TGCGCCAGCAGCCAACGCACAGGGACCGCCTACGAGCAGTACTTC.

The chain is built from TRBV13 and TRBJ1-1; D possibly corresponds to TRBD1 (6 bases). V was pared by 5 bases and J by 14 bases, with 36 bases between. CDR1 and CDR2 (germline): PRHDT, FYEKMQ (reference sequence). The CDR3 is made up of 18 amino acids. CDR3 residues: CASSPEGGRLPRDDASFF. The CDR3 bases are TGTGCCAGCAGCCCAGAGGGGGGGAGACTTCCCAGGGATGACGCGTCCTTCTTT.

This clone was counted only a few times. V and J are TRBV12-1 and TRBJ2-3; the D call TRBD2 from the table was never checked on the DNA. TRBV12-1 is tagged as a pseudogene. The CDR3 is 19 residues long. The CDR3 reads CASSFEVEGTSGSTDTQYF. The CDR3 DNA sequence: TGTGCCAGCAGCTTTGAGGTTGAGGGGACTAGCGGGAGCACAGATACGCAGTATTTT.

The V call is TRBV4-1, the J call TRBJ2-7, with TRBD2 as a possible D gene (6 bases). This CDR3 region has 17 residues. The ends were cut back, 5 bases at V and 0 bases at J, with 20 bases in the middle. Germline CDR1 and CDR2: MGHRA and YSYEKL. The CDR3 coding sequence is TGCGCCAGCAGCTCGGAGGGACTCCCTCATGTCTCCTACGAGCAGTACTTC. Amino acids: CASSSEGLPHVSYEQYF.